A single sample gave rise to the 23 T cell receptor beta chains below, sequenced in a study of CD8+ T cells in alopecia areata. cDNA reverse transcribed from extracted RNA served as the sequencing template. TCRdb's table, derived via immunoSEQ multiplex PCR, lists solely in-frame clones and lacks some. The sample records about 200,000 clones, roughly 50% being singletons. The sample taken for sequencing was CD8+ T cells sorted from blood. Receptors originate from a human donor in good health.

Written as DNA, the CDR3 is TGTGCCAGCAGCTTCCGGACCCGAACTGAAGCTTTCTTT. It yields the protein CASSFRTRTEAFF. The J gene is TRBJ1-1, the V gene TRBV5-6; D unclear. V lost 2 bases and J 5 bases, leaving 10 bases between the germline ends. Germline V gene data show CDR1 as SGHDT and CDR2 as YYEEEE. This CDR3 contains 13 residues.

The genes are TRBV27 and TRBJ2-5; the D gene could be TRBD1 or TRBD2 (6 bases each). There are 17 residues in the CDR3. CDR1 is MNHEY, CDR2 SMNVEV, per germline (reference sequence). V was clipped by 2 bases and J by 4 bases, with 20 bases between them. The CDR3 loop is CASSLNAGGGILETQYF. The CDR3 nucleotides are TGTGCCAGCAGTTTAAATGCCGGAGGGGGGATCTTAGAGACCCAGTACTTC.

J is TRBJ1-5 and V is TRBV25-1, with D hard to call. This CDR3 is built from 14 residues. Germline loops: CDR1 MGHDK, CDR2 SYGVNS. V was shortened by 1 base and J by 3 bases, with 7 bases between the two germline ends. The CDR3 coding sequence is TGTGCCAGCAGTGAATGGGGTGCCAATCAGCCCCAGCATTTT. The encoded protein is CASSEWGANQPQHF. Full variable domain (outside the CDR3, taken from reference TRBV25-1 and TRBJ1-5): EADIYQTPRYLVIGTGKKITLECSQTMGHDKMYWYQQDPGMELHLIHYSYGVNSTEKGDLSSESTVSRIRTEHFPLTLESARPSHTSQYLCASSEWGANQPQHFGDGTRLSIL.

The J gene is TRBJ1-1, the V gene TRBV4-1, with D perhaps TRBD1 (5 bases). The germline gives CDR1 MGHRA, CDR2 YSYEKL. The CDR3 covers 15 residues. The V and J ends lost 4 bases and 1 base respectively, with 13 bases between them. The DNA of the CDR3 is TGCGCCAGCAGCCTTGACAGCTGGGGGAACACTGAAGCTTTCTTT. Protein product: CASSLDSWGNTEAFF.

DNA of the CDR3: TGTGCCAGCAGTGAAGGGCAGGAGGGCTTCTACGAGCAGTACTTC. This translates into CASSEGQEGFYEQYF. The chain uses TRBV2 and TRBJ2-7, with D perhaps matching TRBD2 (6 bases). The V end lost 1 base, the J end lost 3 bases, and 13 bases lay between the germline ends. From germline, CDR1 is SNHLY and CDR2 FYNNEI. The CDR3 is made up of 15 amino acids.

The chain links TRBV6-1 to TRBJ2-1; perhaps TRBD1 as D (6 bases). Trimming removed 3 bases from V and 1 base from J, with 16 bases in between. This CDR3 comprises 17 residues. Per germline, CDR1 MNHNS and CDR2 SASEGT. DNA of the CDR3: TGTGCCAGCAGTGATGGCTCAACTAGGGGGTCCTACAATGAGCAGTTCTTC. Protein: CASSDGSTRGSYNEQFF.

About this clone itself: Other DNA sequences in this specimen translate into the identical CDR3. The genes are TRBV9 and TRBJ1-1; D might be TRBD1 (5 bases). Germline CDR1 SGDLS, CDR2 YYNGEE. The CDR3 covers 13 residues. Trimming left V 4 bases short and J 5 bases short, with 12 bases between. The CDR3 sequence: CASSLGGGTEAFF. Here the CDR3 DNA reads TGTGCCAGCAGCCTCGGGGGAGGGACTGAAGCTTTCTTT.

The CDR3 protein is CASSYGGNEQFF. The DNA for the CDR3 is TGTGCCAGTTCCTATGGGGGCAATGAGCAGTTCTTC. The chain is built from TRBV19 and TRBJ2-1; D possibly matches TRBD1 or TRBD2 (5 bases each). From germline, CDR1 is LNHDA and CDR2 SQIVND (reference sequence). Trimming cost V 8 bases and J 6 bases, with 11 bases left between them. The CDR3 covers 12 residues.

This clone showed up just a few times. The chain joins TRBV29-1 to TRBJ2-1; TRBD1 matches at 7 bases. This CDR3 has 13 amino acids. Germline trimming cut 6 bases from V and 3 bases from J; bases unmatched to any gene: 5. Germline V lookup: CDR1 SQVTM, CDR2 ANQGSEA. CDR3 in DNA: TGCAGCGTCGACAGGGAAAACTACAATGAGCAGTTCTTC. Translating gives CSVDRENYNEQFF.

This clone was counted between two and nine times. This sequence joins TRBV15 and TRBJ2-7; 9 bases are shared with TRBD2. CDR3 length: 14 amino acids. V shed 1 base and J 5 bases; nucleotides not matched to a gene: 3. Germline V gene sequence: CDR1 LNHNV, CDR2 YYDKDF (reference sequence). The CDR3 DNA reads as TGTGCCACCAGCAGAGTGGCTAGCGGGGACGAGCAGTACTTC. Encoded protein: CATSRVASGDEQYF.

The chain uses TRBV7-9 and TRBJ2-7; no firm D call. This CDR3 spans 14 amino acids. From germline, CDR1 is SEHNR and CDR2 FQNEAQ (reference sequence). The V end was cut by 4 bases, the J end by 6 bases, with 16 bases between. The CDR3 region has the DNA TGTGCCAGCAGCTCGGATCCCCTAGAGTGCGAGCAGTACTTC. This sequence encodes CASSSDPLECEQYF.

V usage is TRBV13 and J usage is TRBJ2-7; perhaps TRBD1 as D (5 bases). CDR1 PRHDT and CDR2 FYEKMQ come from the germline V gene (reference sequence). Deletions cut 3 bases from V and 4 bases from J, with 13 bases between. This CDR3 spans 14 amino acids. The CDR3 protein is CASSFQGERYEQYF. The CDR3 DNA is TGTGCCAGCAGCTTCCAAGGGGAAAGGTACGAGCAGTACTTC.

This clone turned up a few times. The chain couples TRBV13 to TRBJ2-7; D remains ambiguous. V was shortened by 0 bases and J by 3 bases, with 15 bases between the two germline ends. This CDR3 comprises 16 residues. Germline V gives CDR1 PRHDT, CDR2 FYEKMQ (reference sequence). In DNA form, the CDR3 reads TGTGCCAGCAGCTTAGGGGACCGGACGGGCGGCTACGAGCAGTACTTC. The encoded protein is CASSLGDRTGGYEQYF.

This clone was detected only a few times. The chain is built from TRBV7-6 and TRBJ1-1; D is unclear. Trimming took 5 bases from V and 5 from J, leaving 15 bases between them. The CDR3 is made up of 14 amino acids. Germline CDR1 SGHVS, CDR2 FNYEAQ. The CDR3 sequence: CASSPNPGVTEAFF. The DNA for the CDR3 is TGTGCCAGCAGCCCGAACCCCGGGGTGACTGAAGCTTTCTTT.

This chain joins TRBV12-5 and TRBJ2-7, with unresolved D. The germline V and J ends were trimmed by 6 bases and 0 bases, with 6 bases remaining between them. Germline CDR1 reads LGHNT; CDR2 reads FRNRAP. The CDR3 is made up of 12 amino acids. CDR3 sequence (DNA): TGTGCTAGTGGACTGAGCTCCTACGAGCAGTACTTC. It translates to CASGLSSYEQYF.

This chain uses TRBV29-1 with TRBJ1-1; D is unresolved. Germline V gene sequence: CDR1 SQVTM, CDR2 ANQGSEA. V dropped 6 bases and J dropped 5 bases, with 13 bases sitting between them. The CDR3 spans 12 residues. The CDR3 loop is CSVLFIGTEAFF. The CDR3 bases are TGCAGCGTGTTATTCATTGGGACTGAAGCTTTCTTT.

This clone was seen a few times. The rearrangement joins TRBV6-6 to TRBJ2-1; D possibly uses TRBD1 or TRBD2 (5 bases each). CDR1 is MNHNY, CDR2 SVGAGI, per germline (reference sequence). Trimming cost V 1 base and J 9 bases, with 10 bases left between them. CDR3 length: 13 residues. The CDR3 DNA reads TGTGCCAGCAGTTACTTGGGGGTCGGTGAGCAGTTCTTC. Encoded protein: CASSYLGVGEQFF.

A note on this clone: Within the sample, other DNA sequences also encode this same CDR3. This chain uses TRBV5-1 with TRBJ2-2; D uncertain. The V end lost 0 bases, the J end lost 1 base, and 4 bases lay between the germline ends. Germline-derived CDR1 and CDR2 are SGHRS and YFSETQ. This CDR3 is 14 amino acids long. The CDR3 DNA reads TGCGCCAGCAGCTTGGACCGGAACACCGGGGAGCTGTTTTTT. It translates to CASSLDRNTGELFF.

This clone was recorded at least ten times. The V and J genes are TRBV9 and TRBJ1-2; no clear D. The germline V and J ends were trimmed by 5 bases and 3 bases, with 14 bases remaining between them. Germline V gene lookup returns CDR1 SGDLS and CDR2 YYNGEE. This CDR3 has 14 amino acids. CDR3 coding DNA: TGTGCCAGCAGTCGTGAGGGCCCGTACTATGGCTACACCTTC. The encoded protein is CASSREGPYYGYTF. The full variable domain, its missing parts supplied by reference TRBV9 and TRBJ1-2, is DSGVTQTPKHLITATGQRVTLRCSPRSGDLSVYWYQQSLDQGLQFLIQYYNGEERAKGNILERFSAQQFPDLHSELNLSSLELGDSALYFCASSREGPYYGYTFGSGTRLTVV.

The V and J genes are TRBV7-9 and TRBJ2-7, with D uncertain. V lost 5 bases and J 4 bases, leaving 9 bases between the germline ends. Germline loops: CDR1 SEHNR, CDR2 FQNEAQ (reference sequence). CDR3 size: 12 residues. CDR3 loop: CASSITVYEQYF. CDR3 nucleotide sequence: TGTGCCAGCAGCATTACGGTTTACGAGCAGTACTTC.

The chain uses TRBV29-1 and TRBJ1-2; D is uncertain. The V and J ends lost 1 base and 7 bases respectively, with 16 bases between them. Germline CDR1 is SQVTM and CDR2 is ANQGSEA. The CDR3 loop spans 14 amino acids. The CDR3, as DNA: TGCAGCGTTGAAGGAAATGCTGGTGGAAGTGGCTACACCTTC. It is translated as CSVEGNAGGSGYTF.

This clone was seen once. Other nucleotide sequences from this sample produce the same CDR3. This chain's CDR3 is CASSPGGNEQFF. The CDR3 nucleotides read TGTGCCAGCAGCCCTGGCGGCAATGAGCAGTTCTTC. V gene TRBV5-6 combines with J gene TRBJ2-1; no reliable D call. The CDR3 consists of 12 residues. V lost 4 bases and J lost 6, with 8 bases in between. The germline CDR1 and CDR2 sequences are SGHDT and YYEEEE.

This chain links TRBV5-6 with TRBJ1-2, with a tentative D call TRBD1 (5 bases). CDR1 and CDR2 (germline): SGHDT, YYEEEE. V lost 0 bases and J lost 6, with 27 bases in between. The CDR3 is made up of 19 amino acids. CDR3 protein: CASSLVIADSLQDRDGYTF. The DNA of the CDR3 is TGTGCCAGCAGCTTGGTGATTGCTGACAGTCTACAAGACCGGGATGGCTACACCTTC.